The 6 T cell receptor beta chains below come from one sample, sequenced in a study of CD4 T cells in relation to SARS-CoV-2 and coronaviruses. Their antigen targets remain unknown. The method was immunoSEQ multiplex PCR; TCRdb's version includes in-frame clones alone and lacks a portion of them. The repertoire holds tens of thousands of clones, with 84% as singletons. Sequencing was carried out using naive CD4+ T cells from PBMCs, cultured in vitro. Sample subset: naive CD4+ T cells isolated by negative enrichment. The receptors were sampled from an adult with COVID-19.

The chain combines TRBV9 with TRBJ2-7; D is possibly TRBD2 (7 bases). The ends were cut back, 0 bases at V and 2 bases at J, with 15 bases in the middle. This CDR3 has 16 residues. CDR1 is SGDLS, CDR2 YYNGEE, per germline. The CDR3, as DNA: TGTGCCAGCAGCGTAGCTGCGGGGGCTGGGGCCTACGAGCAGTACTTC. Translation: CASSVAAGAGAYEQYF. Drawing the rest from reference TRBV9 and TRBJ2-7, the complete variable domain is DSGVTQTPKHLITATGQRVTLRCSPRSGDLSVYWYQQSLDQGLQFLIQYYNGEERAKGNILERFSAQQFPDLHSELNLSSLELGDSALYFCASSVAAGAGAYEQYFGPGTRLTVT.

V and J are TRBV7-2 and TRBJ2-7, with D hard to call. The CDR3 spans 15 residues. V was shortened by 5 bases and J by 0 bases, with 14 bases between the two germline ends. Germline loops: CDR1 SGHTA, CDR2 FQGNSA. The CDR3 spells CASSISDGSSYEQYF. The DNA of the CDR3 is TGTGCCAGCAGCATCAGCGACGGGTCCTCCTACGAGCAGTACTTC.

The chain links TRBV5-1 to TRBJ1-3; D perhaps matches TRBD1 (6 bases). There are 15 residues in the CDR3. V dropped 0 bases and J dropped 0 bases, with 7 bases sitting between them. Germline-derived CDR1 and CDR2 are SGHRS and YFSETQ. CDR3 region: CASSLADSSGNTIYF. The CDR3 coding sequence is TGCGCCAGCAGCTTGGCGGACAGCTCTGGAAACACCATATATTTT.

This clone was picked up a small number of times. The chain carries TRBV4-3 and TRBJ2-1, with D possibly being TRBD2 (6 bases). V was pared by 1 base and J by 5 bases, with 12 bases between. This CDR3 is 15 amino acids long. The V gene's germline CDR1 is LGHNA and CDR2 YSLEER. The CDR3 DNA sequence: TGCGCCAGCAGCCAAGCATTAGGGACTCACAATGAGCAGTTCTTC. Its translation: CASSQALGTHNEQFF.

This sequence joins TRBV30 and TRBJ2-3, with no clear D. CDR3 size: 14 residues. CDR1 is GTSNPN and CDR2 is SVGIG in the germline V gene (reference sequence). V lost 0 bases and J lost 1, with 8 bases in between. The CDR3 DNA reads TGTGCCTGGAGTGTCTCATCCGGCACAGATACGCAGTATTTT. It is translated as CAWSVSSGTDTQYF. Based on the CDR3 plus reference TRBV30 and TRBJ2-3, the full variable domain is SQTIHQWPATLVQPVGSPLSLECTVEGTSNPNLYWYRQAAGRGLQLLFYSVGIGQISSEVPQNLSASRPQDRQFILSSKKLLLSDSGFYLCAWSVSSGTDTQYFGPGTRLTVL.

This chain uses TRBV3-1 (or the pseudogene TRBV3-2) with TRBJ2-5; possibly TRBD2 for D (5 bases). This CDR3 is built from 15 residues. The V gene's germline CDR1 is LGHDT and CDR2 YNNKEL (reference sequence). The V and J ends lost 6 bases and 2 bases respectively, with 16 bases between them. The CDR3 sequence is CASRKAARSQETQYF. CDR3 DNA sequence: TGTGCCAGCAGGAAAGCGGCTCGGAGTCAAGAGACCCAGTACTTC.